The next 20 T cell receptor beta chains were all read from a single sample in a study of T cells in Graves' hyperthyroidism and ophthalmopathy. RNA transcripts provided the source from which TCR beta CDR3 regions were amplified. The primer set for the first-round RT-PCR of the TCR CDR3 was HTBI. A single record per CDR3 protein comes from TCRdb applying MiXCR to the multiplex PCR reads. The sample has 400,000 to 600,000 distinct CDR3 sequences, 15% to 20% seen once; the top ten hold about 29%. Sequenced: blood. These receptors were taken from a woman aged 25 to 39 with Graves' ophthalmopathy.

This clonotype appeared a few times. The gene calls are TRBV19 and TRBJ2-1; 7 bases align to TRBD1. V shed 6 bases, J shed 3 bases, and the junction held 8 bases outside the gene matches. In germline, CDR1 is LNHDA, CDR2 SQIVND (reference sequence). The CDR3 sequence is 15 residues long. The CDR3 region is CASRPTGAFYNEQFF. In nucleotides, the CDR3 is TGTGCCAGTAGGCCCACAGGGGCTTTCTACAATGAGCAGTTCTTC.

This clonotype was seen more than once but under ten times. This chain connects TRBV6-1 to TRBJ2-2, with 7 bases identical to TRBD1. The CDR3 has 14 residues. CDR1 and CDR2 (germline): MNHNS, SASEGT. After removal of 8 bases from V and 6 bases from J, the junction contained 9 bases not matched to a gene. Here the CDR3 reads CASGVTGESGELFF. The CDR3 DNA reads TGTGCCAGCGGGGTAACAGGGGAATCCGGGGAGCTGTTTTTT.

This clonotype was observed a few times. The rearrangement uses TRBV27 and TRBJ2-1, with 10 bases lining up with TRBD1. CDR1 is MNHEY, CDR2 SMNVEV, per germline (reference sequence). The CDR3 sequence is 18 residues long. J was trimmed by 7 bases and V by 7 bases; bases with no gene match: 19. DNA for the CDR3: TGTGCCAGCACCCAGGCCCAGACAGGGGGCGCCCGGGGAAATGAGCAGTTCTTC. This sequence encodes CASTQAQTGGARGNEQFF.

The chain recombines TRBV24-1 with TRBJ2-5; maybe TRBD1 (6 bases). Per germline, CDR1 KGHDR and CDR2 SFDVKD. CDR3 length: 13 residues. The V gene lost 8 bases and the J gene lost 6 bases, with 15 bases spanning the gap. The CDR3 here is CATTVEQGKTQYF. DNA of the CDR3: TGTGCCACCACTGTAGAACAGGGAAAGACCCAGTACTTC.

The chain recombines TRBV20-1 with TRBJ2-3; D remains unclear. This CDR3 contains 16 residues. Germline assignment: CDR1 DFQATT and CDR2 SNEGSKA (reference sequence). Trimming left V 0 bases short and J 1 base short, with 14 bases between. The CDR3 loop reads CSARDIAATGTDTQYF. The DNA for the CDR3 is TGCAGTGCTAGAGATATCGCGGCTACAGGCACAGATACGCAGTATTTT.

This clonotype was seen ten or more times. The chain combines TRBV7-2 with TRBJ2-1, with D unresolved. The CDR3 is made up of 14 amino acids. V was pared by 8 bases and J by 3 bases, with 14 bases between. Germline V gene data show CDR1 as SGHTA and CDR2 as FQGNSA. CDR3 nucleotide sequence: TGTGCCAGCCGCTACGAAACGGTCTACAATGAGCAGTTCTTC. It is translated as CASRYETVYNEQFF. Full variable domain (missing parts from reference TRBV7-2 and TRBJ2-1): GAGVSQSPSNKVTEKGKDVELRCDPISGHTALYWYRQSLGQGLEFLIYFQGNSAPDKSGLPSDRFSAERTGGSVSTLTIQRTQQEDSAVYLCASRYETVYNEQFFGPGTRLTVL.

This clonotype has just a few counts. Possible read error: a much larger clone is one base away. The J gene is TRBJ2-7, the V gene TRBV7-9, with 9 nucleotides matching TRBD2. Germline CDR1 and CDR2: SEHNR and FQNEAQ (reference sequence). V was clipped by 3 bases and J by 6 bases; unmatched bases: 6. This CDR3 region has 14 residues. The CDR3: CASSFGGRAGEQYF. CDR3 sequence (DNA): TGTGCCAGCAGCTTCGGCGGGAGGGCCGGCGAGCAGTACTTC.

Ten or more counts support this clonotype. This chain links TRBV7-8 with TRBJ2-3; TRBD1 matches 8 bases. Germline assignment: CDR1 SGHVS and CDR2 FQNEAQ. This CDR3 is 15 amino acids long. The junction had 8 bases not matched to a gene; V was cut back by 4 bases and J by 5 bases. The chain's CDR3 is CASSSTGARGDTQYF. DNA for the CDR3: TGTGCCAGCAGCTCGACAGGGGCTAGGGGAGATACGCAGTATTTT.

This clonotype has more than one count but fewer than ten. This chain links TRBV7-9 with TRBJ2-1; D unclear. Trimming cost V 3 bases and J 4 bases, with 7 bases left between them. Germline CDR1 SEHNR, CDR2 FQNEAQ (reference sequence). The CDR3 loop spans 13 amino acids. The CDR3 reads CASSLSEYNEQFF. CDR3 bases: TGTGCCAGCAGCTTGTCAGAGTACAATGAGCAGTTCTTC. The full variable domain, with the rest looked up from reference TRBV7-9 and TRBJ2-1, is DTGVSQNPRHKITKRGQNVTFRCDPISEHNRLYWYRQTLGQGPEFLTYFQNEAQLEKSRLLSDRFSAERPKGSFSTLEIQRTEQGDSAMYLCASSLSEYNEQFFGPGTRLTVL.

This clonotype was seen only a few times. The V call is TRBV7-2, the J call TRBJ1-5, with no clear D. CDR3 length equals 16 residues. Germline CDR1 and CDR2: SGHTA and FQGNSA. The ends were cut back, 5 bases at V and 7 bases at J, with 21 bases in the middle. The DNA of the CDR3 is TGTGCCAGCAGCCAGATGCCGGGCCAGGACCGGCAGCCCCAGCATTTT. As protein: CASSQMPGQDRQPQHF. Supplemented by reference TRBV7-2 and TRBJ1-5, the full variable domain reads GAGVSQSPSNKVTEKGKDVELRCDPISGHTALYWYRQSLGQGLEFLIYFQGNSAPDKSGLPSDRFSAERTGGSVSTLTIQRTQQEDSAVYLCASSQMPGQDRQPQHFGDGTRLSIL.

This clonotype was counted many times. The chain has TRBV12-3 or TRBV12-4 and TRBJ1-5; 8 bases agree with TRBD1. J was trimmed by 1 base and V by 3 bases; bases with no gene match: 8. The CDR3 loop spans 17 amino acids. CDR3 sequence (DNA): TGTGCCAGCAGTTTGACCTCAGGGGGCATAAGCAATCAGCCCCAGCATTTT. Its translation is CASSLTSGGISNQPQHF.

With regard to this clonotype: This could be a read error, since a much larger clone is one nucleotide away. The genes are TRBV28 and TRBJ2-7, with 13 bases aligning to TRBD2. The junction had 10 bases not matched to a gene; V was cut back by 7 bases and J by 4 bases. This CDR3 has 16 amino acids. From germline, CDR1 is MDHEN and CDR2 SYDVKM. The CDR3 DNA sequence: TGTGCCAGCAACCTCGCCGGGACTAGCGGGATTTACGAGCAGTACTTC. This translates into CASNLAGTSGIYEQYF.

The rearrangement uses TRBV6-6 and TRBJ2-4; TRBD1 is a possible D gene (6 bases). The V and J ends lost 1 base and 0 bases respectively, with 10 bases between them. CDR3 size: 16 residues. Germline CDR1 reads MNHNY; CDR2 reads SVGAGI (reference sequence). This CDR3 reads CASSYWTDLAKNIQYF. The CDR3 DNA reads as TGTGCCAGCAGTTACTGGACAGACCTAGCCAAAAACATTCAGTACTTC.

This clonotype has at least ten counts. The genes are TRBV5-1 and TRBJ2-2; TRBD2 might be the D (5 bases). The CDR3 is 16 residues long. From germline, CDR1 is SGHRS and CDR2 YFSETQ. V was pared by 2 bases and J by 2 bases, with 13 bases between. For the CDR3, the DNA is TGCGCCAGCAGCTTTCCCCGGGGTCCCAACACCGGGGAGCTGTTTTTT. It encodes CASSFPRGPNTGELFF.

This clonotype was picked up many times. The CDR3 DNA sequence: TGCAGTGCTAGAGGGCAGGTCCATGAGCAGTTCTTC. It is translated as CSARGQVHEQFF. The genes are TRBV20-1 and TRBJ2-1; D gene uncertain. The CDR3 sequence is 12 residues long. In germline, CDR1 is DFQATT, CDR2 SNEGSKA (reference sequence). The ends were cut back, 1 base at V and 8 bases at J, with 9 bases in the middle.

The chain combines TRBV20-1 with TRBJ2-1; the D is unclear. The germline CDR1 and CDR2 sequences are DFQATT and SNEGSKA (reference sequence). This CDR3 has 13 amino acids. Trimming removed 5 bases at V and 6 bases at J, with 14 bases between. The CDR3 bases are TGCAGTGCTCAAAGATTCGGGCGCAATGAGCAGTTCTTC. Protein sequence: CSAQRFGRNEQFF.

CDR3 nucleotide sequence: TGTGCCAGCAGTCTGGGACAGGGGGCTTTAAAGACCCAGTACTTC. As protein: CASSLGQGALKTQYF. V and J are TRBV28 and TRBJ2-5, with 12 bases identical to TRBD1. V lost 5 bases to trimming and J lost 6 bases; unmatched junction nucleotides: 7. The CDR3 has 15 amino acids. The V gene's germline CDR1 is MDHEN and CDR2 SYDVKM.

This clonotype was counted many times. The chain combines TRBV28 with TRBJ2-7; unclear D gene. Trimming took 6 bases from V and 0 from J, leaving 9 bases between them. Germline lookup yields CDR1 MDHEN and CDR2 SYDVKM. There are 13 residues in the CDR3. The CDR3 nucleotides are TGTGCCAGCAGGATCCAGGTCTCCTACGAGCAGTACTTC. As protein: CASRIQVSYEQYF.

This clonotype was observed many times. This rearrangement joins TRBV3-1 to TRBJ2-2; 9 positions agree with TRBD1. The V segment lost 6 bases and the J segment 4 bases; nucleotides outside the gene matches: 6. Germline assignment: CDR1 LGHDT and CDR2 YNNKEL (reference sequence). The CDR3 loop spans 15 amino acids. The CDR3 DNA reads TGTGCCAGCAGTACCGGGACAGGGCCCACCGGGGAGCTGTTTTTT. Protein product: CASSTGTGPTGELFF.

At least ten counts were recorded for this clonotype. The chain links TRBV20-1 to TRBJ1-5; perhaps TRBD1 as D (5 bases). CDR3 length: 14 amino acids. V shed 2 bases and J shed 1 base, with 9 bases lying between them. Germline V gene sequence: CDR1 DFQATT, CDR2 SNEGSKA (reference sequence). Here the CDR3 reads CSARSGGSNQPQHF. The CDR3 region has the DNA TGCAGTGCTAGATCTGGGGGAAGCAATCAGCCCCAGCATTTT.